The present entry profiles one T cell receptor (beta chain) with its context. The authors' processing: From reference gene primer amplification, estimates of nucleated cell counts were derived. Sequencing was performed with immunoSEQ multiplex PCR; in TCRdb, only in-frame clones are kept and a portion is missing. The V and J calls and clone size were taken over from that table, and D and trimming were inferred from the DNA. The repertoire consists of about 210,000 clones, with roughly four fifths occurring once and the leading ten covering 6.5% to 9%. The sample is drawn from a study of blood T cell repertoires in COVID-19. Across the whole study: Sites in the United States, Italy and Spain provided acute and convalescent COVID-19 samples. PBMCs, B-cell-depleted T cells, or T cells provided the cDNA or gDNA that made up the material.

This CDR3 contains 15 residues. Per germline, CDR1 MDHEN and CDR2 SYDVKM. The V gene end was trimmed by 3 bases and the J gene end by 5 bases; junction bases not matched to a gene: 6. This sequence was found in a woman aged 50 to 65 with active or convalescent COVID-19. Sample: peripheral blood. The gene calls are TRBV28 and TRBJ1-4; 7 bases map to TRBD1. The DNA for the CDR3 is TGTGCCAGCAGTTTTTCGGGACAGCAAAATGAAAAACTGTTTTTT. Protein product: CASSFSGQQNEKLFF.